This T cell receptor beta chain was obtained from a study of technical replicates of blood from a handful of donors (dated by TCRdb to 2016 to 2017). The cysteine opens and the phenylalanine closes a CDR3 of 16 amino acids. Of the read, only the CDR3 DNA is kept; its 48 bases are in frame from base 1. From V the trimming removes 6 bases and from J it removes 6 bases, while the gene matches leave 7 bases of the junction unaccounted for. From the germline V gene, CDR1 is KGHSH and CDR2 is LQKENI. Turning to this clone: Its specific antigen is unknown. No base quality information exists; no much larger clone differs at one position.

Library preparation was by the immunoSEQ multiplex PCR assay. The immuneACCESS repertoire file appears here via TCRdb, limited to in-frame rearrangements. These files lack a portion of the clones; in checked studies, under half of the deficit traces to unresolved V genes, and the cause of the others is not known. The sample table records some 76,000 clones; 90% to 95% of these occur just once. The ten most abundant clones make up about 0.38% of the sample. The V and J segments used are TRBV18 and TRBJ2-2; 13 bases in the middle match TRBD2. Sequenced input: T cells isolated from PBMCs. The clonotype was recovered from a human donor in good health. In nucleotide form, the sequence is TGTGCCAGCTCTCGCCCGGGACTAGCGGGACCCGGGGAGCTGTTTTTT. This translates into CASSRPGLAGPGELFF.